The present TCR beta chain was sequenced within a study of T cell responses to AZD1222 COVID-19 vaccine. Study as a whole: Recipients boosted at about 4 weeks or about 12 weeks are pooled.

Details on this clone: Its antigen is unknown.

Study-level points and caveats: Seropositive status at baseline applied to only 6 or 7 AZD1222 recipients. Spike-wide vaccine-associated CD4 TCRs dominated at 160-218 and 743-854. After two AZD1222 doses, spike-specific TCR breadth and depth rose versus day 0.

Germline lookup yields CDR1 MNHEY and CDR2 SVGAGI. V was trimmed by 7 bases and J by 5 bases, leaving 11 bases between them. There are 12 residues in the CDR3. Produced via immunoSEQ multiplex PCR; TCRdb's table is partial and in-frame only. This sample has approximately 190,000 clones, with 90% to 95% found just once. This clonotype originated in an adult in good health. The specimen was peripheral blood, collected on day 0 of AZD1222 vaccination. The V gene is TRBV6-5, the J gene TRBJ2-5, with unresolved D. Here the CDR3 DNA reads TGTGCCAGCACATCCAGGTTGGAGACCCAGTACTTC. Residues: CASTSRLETQYF.